The subject of this entry is one T cell receptor beta chain. These data come from a study of blood T cell repertoires in COVID-19. Method: immunoSEQ multiplex PCR; TCRdb's copy keeps in-frame clones and lacks some. This table has more than 150,000 clones, roughly 89% appearing once. The CDR3 spans 14 residues. Trimming stripped 5 bases from V and 0 bases from J, with 8 bases between. Germline V gives CDR1 SGHVS, CDR2 FNYEAQ. The V and J genes are TRBV7-6 and TRBJ1-3, with D tentatively TRBD1 (6 bases). Sequencing used peripheral blood. The sequence was obtained from a man in his fifties or sixties with acute or convalescent COVID-19. CDR3: CASSQQGSGNTIYF. The CDR3 DNA follows: TGTGCCAGCAGCCAACAGGGCTCTGGAAACACCATATATTTT. Looking up the rest from reference TRBV7-6 and TRBJ1-3 gives the full variable domain: GAGVSQSPRYKVTKRGQDVALRCDPISGHVSLYWYRQALGQGPEFLTYFNYEAQQDKSGLPNDRFSAERPEGSISTLTIQRTEQRDSAMYRCASSQQGSGNTIYFGEGSWLTVV.